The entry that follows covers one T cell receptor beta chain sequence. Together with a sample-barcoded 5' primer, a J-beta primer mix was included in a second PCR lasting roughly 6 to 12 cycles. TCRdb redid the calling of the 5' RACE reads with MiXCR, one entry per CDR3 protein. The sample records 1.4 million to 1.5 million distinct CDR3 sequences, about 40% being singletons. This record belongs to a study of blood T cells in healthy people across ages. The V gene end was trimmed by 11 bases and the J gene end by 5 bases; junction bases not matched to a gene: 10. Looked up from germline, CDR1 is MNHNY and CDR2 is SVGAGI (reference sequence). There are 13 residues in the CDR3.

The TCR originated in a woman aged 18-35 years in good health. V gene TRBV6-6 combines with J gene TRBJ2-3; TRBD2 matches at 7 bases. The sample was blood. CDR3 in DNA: TGTGCCGGGGGGGTTGGTGTCGGAGATACGCAGTATTTT. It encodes CAGGVGVGDTQYF.